The present T cell receptor beta chain was sequenced within a study of T cell clusters in autoimmune cytopenias. The CDR3 extends over 13 amino acids. Germline loops: CDR1 MNHEY, CDR2 SVGAGI. This clonotype is medium-sized (0.01 to 0.1%) by frequency. TRB rearrangements were amplified by touch-down multiplex PCR with mixed TRB-A/B primers. TCRdb reprocessed the multiplex PCR reads, keeping one entry per CDR3 protein, no DNA. Here the sample table reports fewer than 7,500 distinct CDR3 sequences. TRB was amplified from roughly 270 ng of peripheral blood genomic DNA per sample. The clonotype comes from a human donor with an autoimmune cytopenia or autoimmune hepatitis (not recorded which). This chain links TRBV6-5 with TRBJ1-5. Sequencing input: peripheral blood. This chain's CDR3 is CASSYSSVQPQHF.